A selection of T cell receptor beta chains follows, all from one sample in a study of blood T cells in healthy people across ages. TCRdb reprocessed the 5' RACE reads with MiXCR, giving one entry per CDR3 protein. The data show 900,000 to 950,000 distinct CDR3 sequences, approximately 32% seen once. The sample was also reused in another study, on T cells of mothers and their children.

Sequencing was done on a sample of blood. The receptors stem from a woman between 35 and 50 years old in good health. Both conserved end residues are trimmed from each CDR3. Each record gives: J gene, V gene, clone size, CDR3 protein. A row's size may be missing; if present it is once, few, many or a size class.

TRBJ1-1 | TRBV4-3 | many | ASSHAMRAPEAF
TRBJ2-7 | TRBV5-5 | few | ASSPPGGHEQY
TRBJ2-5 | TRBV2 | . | ASSEESTGVGGTQY
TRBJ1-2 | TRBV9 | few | ASSGGDGGPRGYT
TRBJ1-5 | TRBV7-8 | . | ASSLASTGDSNQPQH
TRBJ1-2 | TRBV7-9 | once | ASSHPTGIGGYT
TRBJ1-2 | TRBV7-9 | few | TSSRDTPIGYT
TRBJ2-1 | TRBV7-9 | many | ASSSDITPQYRHNEQF
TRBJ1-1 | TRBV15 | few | ATSSPGTTNTEAF
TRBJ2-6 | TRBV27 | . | ASSLWAGANVLT
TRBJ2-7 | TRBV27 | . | ASSLKAGAVYEQY
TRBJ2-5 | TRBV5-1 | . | ASSAGLVGETQY
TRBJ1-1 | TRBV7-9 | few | ASSFLFLKNTEAF
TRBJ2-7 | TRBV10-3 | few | AIRGTGGNEQY
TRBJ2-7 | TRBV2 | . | ASRGLAPLSYEQY
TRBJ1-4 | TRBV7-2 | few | AGSWTGLAPNEKLF
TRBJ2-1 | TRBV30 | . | AWRVYNEQF
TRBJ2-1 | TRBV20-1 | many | SARGSGGGAYPEQF
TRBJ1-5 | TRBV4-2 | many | ASSQDWGAQPQH
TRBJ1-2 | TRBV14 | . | ASSPRTASGYT
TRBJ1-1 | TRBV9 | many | ASTRGGLGTEAF
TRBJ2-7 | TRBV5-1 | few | ASSGWTSGGLFSYEQY
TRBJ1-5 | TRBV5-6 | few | ASSFYQDRGRGSNQPQH
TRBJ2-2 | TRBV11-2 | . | ASSLNDRLGGELF
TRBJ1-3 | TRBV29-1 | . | SVEDRGVGNTIY
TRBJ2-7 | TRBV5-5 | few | ASSFDIGSYEQY
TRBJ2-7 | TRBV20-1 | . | SARRRGTYEQY
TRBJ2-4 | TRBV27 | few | ASSLGLAGGWDEQY
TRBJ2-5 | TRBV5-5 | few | ASSFYQGGRETQY
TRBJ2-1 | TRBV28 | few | ASRDRRVYEQF
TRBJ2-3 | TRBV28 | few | ASGGQDTQY
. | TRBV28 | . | ATTPRGQGCYEQY
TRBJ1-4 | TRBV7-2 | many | ASSTQQGRGGEKLF
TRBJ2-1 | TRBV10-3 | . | AISDASGGNNEQF
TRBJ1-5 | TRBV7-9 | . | ASSEGGRRGQPQH
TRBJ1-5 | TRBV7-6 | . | ASSSRTGYQPQH
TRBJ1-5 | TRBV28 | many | ASSSSTGTVNQPQH
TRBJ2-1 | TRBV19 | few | ASTASSYNEQF
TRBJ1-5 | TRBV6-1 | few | ASLAATGGNQPQH
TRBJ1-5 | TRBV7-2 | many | ASSLDSLQPQH
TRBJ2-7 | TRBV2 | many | ASQTGVEQY
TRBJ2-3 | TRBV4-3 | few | ASSLSRMAGTDTQY
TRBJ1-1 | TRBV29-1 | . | SVVWGDTEAF
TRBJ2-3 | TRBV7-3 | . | ASSLTRVPSDTQY
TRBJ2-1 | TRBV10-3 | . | AISESVAGGRNEQF
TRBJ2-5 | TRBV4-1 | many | ASSQVRGDVKETQY
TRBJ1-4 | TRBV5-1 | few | ASSPDRVEEKLF
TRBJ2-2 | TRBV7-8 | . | ASSHQDTGELF
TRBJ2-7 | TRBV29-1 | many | SVVPSGSSYEQY
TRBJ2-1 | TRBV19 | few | ASSIPGTVANEQF
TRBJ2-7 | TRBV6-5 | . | ASSYGAGDLSYEQY
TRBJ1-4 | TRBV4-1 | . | ASSQGFGRTNEKLF
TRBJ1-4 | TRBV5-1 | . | ASSLRDLNEKLF
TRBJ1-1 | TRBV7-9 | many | ASSPVGLNRVLNTEAF
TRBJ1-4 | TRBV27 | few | ASRLYSPGGKLF
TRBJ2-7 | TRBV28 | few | ASGPGQPSYEQY
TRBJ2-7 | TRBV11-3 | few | ASSRGFSYEQY
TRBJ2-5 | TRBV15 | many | ATSRGQGGETQY
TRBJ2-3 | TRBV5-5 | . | ASSLQGSDTQY